One and the same sample provided the 30 T cell receptor beta chains below, sequenced in a study of T-cell reconstitution after alpha-beta-depleted transplantation in children. This sample's TCRbeta library carried unique molecular identifier barcodes. TCRdb re-analysed the PCR reads in MiXCR, keeping a single row per CDR3 protein. The repertoire holds approximately 650,000 distinct CDR3 sequences, 10% to 15% seen once, with 0.79% in the top ten. The sample consisted of PBMCs, taken before TCRalphabeta/CD19-depleted stem cell transplant. Every receptor here comes from a girl aged 2 to 10 with congenital amegakaryocytic thrombocytopenia, due to receive a stem cell transplant.

Many counts were recorded for this clonotype. This rearrangement joins TRBV20-1 to TRBJ2-5, with 9 bases that match TRBD1. Trimming took 5 bases from V and 2 from J; bases not matched to a gene: 6. There are 14 residues in the CDR3. Per germline, CDR1 DFQATT and CDR2 SNEGSKA (reference sequence). CDR3 sequence: CSAARDRDQETQYF. The CDR3, as DNA: TGCAGTGCTGCCCGGGACAGGGATCAAGAGACCCAGTACTTC.

This clonotype was recorded at least ten times. The chain is built from TRBV7-9 and TRBJ1-2; D is uncertain. The germline V gene has CDR1 SEHNR and CDR2 FQNEAQ (reference sequence). There are 14 residues in the CDR3. V was cut by 1 base and J by 7 bases, with 13 bases left in between. The CDR3 nucleotides read TGTGCCAGCAGCTTAGGCGGAGGTTACGGTGGCTACACCTTC. Translation gives CASSLGGGYGGYTF. The entire variable domain, with the rest obtained from reference TRBV7-9 and TRBJ1-2, is as follows: DTGVSQNPRHKITKRGQNVTFRCDPISEHNRLYWYRQTLGQGPEFLTYFQNEAQLEKSRLLSDRFSAERPKGSFSTLEIQRTEQGDSAMYLCASSLGGGYGGYTFGSGTRLTVV.

In this sample, this clonotype turned up many times. The genes are TRBV29-1 and TRBJ2-5, with 7 bases lining up with TRBD1. Germline CDR1 is SQVTM and CDR2 is ANQGSEA. V dropped 4 bases and J dropped 5; count of bases not matched to a gene: 10. The CDR3 is 14 amino acids. The CDR3 loop reads CSVAGTEYQETQYF. CDR3 DNA sequence: TGCAGCGTTGCCGGGACAGAGTATCAGGAGACCCAGTACTTC. Full variable domain (rest looked up from reference TRBV29-1 and TRBJ2-5): SAVISQKPSRDICQRGTSLTIQCQVDSQVTMMFWYRQQPGQSLTLIATANQGSEATYESGFVIDKFPISRPNLTFSTLTVSNMSPEDSSIYLCSVAGTEYQETQYFGPGTRLLVL.

This clonotype came up many times. This sequence joins TRBV5-1 and TRBJ1-1; D remains unclear. CDR1 is SGHRS, CDR2 YFSETQ, per germline. V dropped 0 bases and J dropped 5 bases, with 11 bases sitting between them. The length of the CDR3 is 14 residues. CDR3 coding DNA: TGCGCCAGCAGCTTGGCGGGGAGGAGGACTGAAGCTTTCTTT. It codes for CASSLAGRRTEAFF.

This clonotype was seen a few times. The chain has TRBV20-1 and TRBJ2-4, with 7 positions matching TRBD1. Trimming removed 2 bases from V and 3 bases from J; junction bases left unmatched: 4. This CDR3 contains 14 residues. Germline values: CDR1 DFQATT, CDR2 SNEGSKA (reference sequence). The CDR3 is CSARSGQIKNIQYF. The CDR3, as DNA: TGCAGTGCTAGATCGGGACAGATCAAAAACATTCAGTACTTC.

V is TRBV7-2 and J is TRBJ2-3; TRBD2 might be the D (6 bases). Trimming left V 5 bases short and J 4 bases short, with 19 bases between. This CDR3 has 16 amino acids. In germline, CDR1 is SGHTA, CDR2 FQGNSA. CDR3 in amino acids: CASSQRTSLGADTQYF. CDR3 coding DNA: TGTGCCAGCAGCCAACGTACTAGCCTGGGTGCAGATACGCAGTATTTT.

This clonotype appeared many times. The chain carries TRBV10-3 and TRBJ1-6; D unresolved. The CDR3 is made up of 13 amino acids. Germline-derived CDR1 and CDR2 are ENHRY and SYGVKD. V lost 6 bases, J lost 5 bases, and 8 bases lay in between. The CDR3: CAIREQNNSPLHF. For the CDR3, the DNA is TGTGCCATCAGGGAACAAAATAATTCACCCCTCCACTTT.

The chain joins TRBV2 to TRBJ2-7, with 10 positions matching TRBD1. Germline CDR1 reads SNHLY; CDR2 reads FYNNEI. This CDR3 region has 15 residues. Unmatched junction bases numbered 6, after V lost 3 bases and J lost 4 bases. DNA of the CDR3: TGTGCCAGCAGTGACCAGGGACAGGGGTTATACGAGCAGTACTTC. This translates into CASSDQGQGLYEQYF.

The V and J genes are TRBV7-9 and TRBJ2-3; the D is unclear. This CDR3 has 11 residues. Trimming removed 6 bases at V and 14 bases at J, with 15 bases between. Germline lookup yields CDR1 SEHNR and CDR2 FQNEAQ (reference sequence). CDR3 in amino acids: CASSTTSYPYF. CDR3 nucleotides: TGTGCCAGCAGTACTACCTCTTATCCGTATTTT.

V gene TRBV3-1 combines with J gene TRBJ1-3, with no clear D. CDR1 is LGHDT, CDR2 YNNKEL, per germline (reference sequence). This CDR3 comprises 13 residues. The ends were cut back, 4 bases at V and 0 bases at J, with 4 bases in the middle. The CDR3 region is CASSPNSGNTIYF. The CDR3 bases are TGTGCCAGCAGCCCGAACTCTGGAAACACCATATATTTT.

The V and J genes are TRBV5-1 and TRBJ2-1, with TRBD2 matching 8 bases. Germline CDR1 is SGHRS and CDR2 is YFSETQ. The CDR3 is 14 residues long. After removal of 1 base from V and 8 bases from J, the junction contained 5 bases not matched to a gene. Here the CDR3 DNA reads TGCGCCAGCAGCTTGCCCGGGAGGGGCTATGAGCAGTTCTTC. Amino acids: CASSLPGRGYEQFF.

This clonotype showed up just a few times. V gene TRBV5-1 combines with J gene TRBJ1-1, with D uncertain. Germline-derived CDR1 and CDR2 are SGHRS and YFSETQ. The CDR3 covers 14 residues. Trimming pared 4 bases from V and 5 bases from J, leaving 15 bases between. CDR3: CASSVRAGFTEAFF. The CDR3 bases are TGCGCCAGCAGCGTCCGGGCGGGGTTTACTGAAGCTTTCTTT.

This clonotype was counted a few times. This chain joins TRBV7-9 and TRBJ1-1; tentatively, D is TRBD1 (6 bases). Trimming stripped 4 bases from V and 5 bases from J, with 17 bases between. The V gene's germline CDR1 is SEHNR and CDR2 FQNEAQ (reference sequence). The CDR3 is 15 residues long. CDR3 sequence: CASSSQGHGRTEAFF. For the CDR3, the DNA is TGTGCCAGCAGCTCACAGGGACATGGGCGTACTGAAGCTTTCTTT.

This clonotype appeared many times. The chain has TRBV29-1 and TRBJ2-4; weak D call: TRBD2 (6 bases). Trimming pared 5 bases from V and 0 bases from J, leaving 11 bases between. The germline gives CDR1 SQVTM, CDR2 ANQGSEA. The CDR3 has 14 residues. CDR3 coding DNA: TGCAGCGTTACCGGGACTGCAGCCAAAAACATTCAGTACTTC. As protein: CSVTGTAAKNIQYF. The whole variable domain, filled in from reference TRBV29-1 and TRBJ2-4, reads SAVISQKPSRDICQRGTSLTIQCQVDSQVTMMFWYRQQPGQSLTLIATANQGSEATYESGFVIDKFPISRPNLTFSTLTVSNMSPEDSSIYLCSVTGTAAKNIQYFGAGTRLSVL.

This clonotype was counted once. The chain employs TRBV20-1 and TRBJ2-6, with a possible D match to TRBD1 (6 bases). V was trimmed by 3 bases and J by 0 bases, leaving 18 bases between them. CDR1 is DFQATT and CDR2 is SNEGSKA in the germline V gene (reference sequence). This CDR3 has 18 amino acids. The CDR3 is CSASSRDMRSSGANVLTF. The CDR3 coding sequence is TGCAGTGCTAGTAGTAGGGACATGAGAAGCTCTGGGGCCAACGTCCTGACTTTC.

This clonotype has ten or more counts. The chain links TRBV5-1 to TRBJ2-5; possibly TRBD1 for D (6 bases). In germline, CDR1 is SGHRS, CDR2 YFSETQ. V was pared by 4 bases and J by 5 bases, with 21 bases between. The CDR3 runs to 16 residues. The CDR3 loop reads CASSQVTGTYRETQYF. CDR3 nucleotide sequence: TGCGCCAGCAGCCAAGTGACAGGAACTTACCGGGAGACCCAGTACTTC.

The V and J genes are TRBV7-6 and TRBJ2-1; D may be TRBD2 (6 bases). Germline V gene sequence: CDR1 SGHVS, CDR2 FNYEAQ. The germline V and J ends were trimmed by 4 bases and 10 bases, with 11 bases remaining between them. The CDR3 extends over 12 amino acids. CDR3 in DNA: TGTGCCAGCAGCTCGGAGGGCCACGAGCAGTTCTTC. Translated, it gives CASSSEGHEQFF.

A word on this clonotype: With a much larger clone just one base away, this may be a read error. This chain uses TRBV20-1 with TRBJ1-4; tentatively, D is TRBD1 (6 bases). The CDR3 has 15 residues. Germline V gives CDR1 DFQATT, CDR2 SNEGSKA (reference sequence). CDR3 sequence (DNA): TGCAGTGCCAGTAGTACAGGGAACCTTAATGATAAACTGTTTTTT. Its protein product is CSASSTGNLNDKLFF.

This clonotype was found many times. The chain is built from TRBV5-1 and TRBJ2-7; D remains ambiguous. Germline CDR1 reads SGHRS; CDR2 reads YFSETQ. CDR3 length: 14 amino acids. Trimming stripped 1 base from V and 2 bases from J, with 10 bases between. CDR3: CASSLLSCPYEQYF. The CDR3 coding sequence is TGCGCCAGCAGCTTGTTGTCATGCCCCTACGAGCAGTACTTC.

This clonotype has just a few counts. The chain combines TRBV7-2 with TRBJ2-7; 7 positions match TRBD1. The CDR3 has 15 residues. V was pared by 5 bases and J by 2 bases, with 9 bases of the junction left unmatched. The germline V gene has CDR1 SGHTA and CDR2 FQGNSA. The CDR3 reads CASSPRTGGAYEQYF. The CDR3 DNA follows: TGTGCCAGCAGCCCCCGGACAGGAGGCGCCTACGAGCAGTACTTC.

This clonotype has a count of ten or more. The chain is built from TRBV5-6 and TRBJ2-3, with 7 positions matching TRBD1. Germline V gene data show CDR1 as SGHDT and CDR2 as YYEEEE. This CDR3 is 15 amino acids long. The junction had 7 bases not matched to a gene; V was cut back by 2 bases and J by 4 bases. CDR3 coding DNA: TGTGCCAGCAGCTTTTTGACAGGGTCCGCAGATACGCAGTATTTT. As protein: CASSFLTGSADTQYF.

This clonotype has a handful of counts. The chain has TRBV10-3 and TRBJ2-3, with TRBD2 identical over 10 bases. V trimming: 5 bases; J trimming: 3 bases; junction bases outside the gene matches: 14. This CDR3 has 18 amino acids. From germline, CDR1 is ENHRY and CDR2 SYGVKD. The CDR3 region has the DNA TGTGCCATCAGTCTAGCGGGAGAAGAGGGCCCGAATACAGATACGCAGTATTTT. This encodes CAISLAGEEGPNTDTQYF.

The genes are TRBV11-2 and TRBJ2-7, with 11 positions matching TRBD2. The germline CDR1 and CDR2 sequences are SGHAT and FQNNGV. With V trimmed by 0 bases and J by 2 bases, 6 bases remained unmatched. The CDR3 length is 17 residues. DNA of the CDR3: TGTGCCAGCAGCTTAGATGGGACTAGCGGACGGCCCTACGAGCAGTACTTC. It codes for CASSLDGTSGRPYEQYF.

The chain combines TRBV5-1 with TRBJ2-1; no reliable D call. CDR3 size: 13 residues. V gave up 4 bases and J gave up 4 bases, with 9 bases separating them. CDR1 and CDR2 from the germline V gene are SGHRS and YFSETQ. The CDR3 DNA sequence: TGCGCCAGCAGCGGGGATAAATACAATGAGCAGTTCTTC. This gives the protein CASSGDKYNEQFF.

In this sample, this clonotype turned up many times. The rearrangement joins TRBV7-8 to TRBJ2-3; D call uncertain. This CDR3 is built from 13 residues. V was pared by 8 bases and J by 6 bases, with 15 bases between. The V gene's germline CDR1 is SGHVS and CDR2 FQNEAQ. CDR3 coding DNA: TGTGCCAGCTCTCATACTCTGGGGGATACGCAGTATTTT. The encoded protein is CASSHTLGDTQYF.

This clonotype was seen a handful of times. This rearrangement joins TRBV7-3 to TRBJ2-3; 7 nucleotides line up with TRBD2. The length of the CDR3 is 14 residues. The V segment lost 3 bases and the J segment 6 bases; nucleotides outside the gene matches: 6. Germline V CDR1 and CDR2: SGHTA, FQGTGA. The CDR3 loop is CASSFGGSVDTQYF. As DNA, the CDR3 is TGTGCCAGCAGCTTCGGCGGGAGTGTCGATACGCAGTATTTT.

About this clonotype itself: A much larger clone is a single base away; this may be a read error. The chain joins TRBV7-8 to TRBJ2-2, with TRBD2 as a possible D gene (6 bases). This CDR3 comprises 16 residues. Germline V gene sequence: CDR1 SGHVS, CDR2 FQNEAQ. CDR3 DNA sequence: TGTGCCAGCAGCTTAGAACCAGGGAGGAACACCAGGGAGCTGTTTTTT. It specifies CASSLEPGRNTRELFF.

This clonotype was seen repeatedly, ten times or more. The chain recombines TRBV28 with TRBJ1-2, with D possibly TRBD1 on 6 matching bases. The CDR3 covers 19 residues. In germline, CDR1 is MDHEN, CDR2 SYDVKM. With 2 bases removed from V and 0 bases from J, the gap between germline ends came to 22 bases. DNA for the CDR3: TGTGCCAGCAGTTTACGGAGAAATCTGATCGACAGGCCTAACTATGGCTACACCTTC. Protein product: CASSLRRNLIDRPNYGYTF.

There are a few counts of this clonotype. The chain couples TRBV3-1 to TRBJ1-1; TRBD1 matches at 10 bases. CDR1 and CDR2 from the germline V gene are LGHDT and YNNKEL (reference sequence). CDR3 size: 16 residues. Trimming cost V 4 bases and J 3 bases; bases outside gene matches: 8. The CDR3, as DNA: TGTGCCAGCAGCCGAGGACAGGGGGAACGGGACACTGAAGCTTTCTTT. It encodes CASSRGQGERDTEAFF.

This clonotype was recorded at least ten times. This chain connects TRBV5-5 to TRBJ2-7; D unclear. This CDR3 has 11 amino acids. CDR1 is SGHKS, CDR2 YYEKEE, per germline (reference sequence). Trimming pared 5 bases from V and 6 bases from J, leaving 9 bases between. The CDR3, as DNA: TGTGCCAGCAGGCGGTTCAGCGAGCAGTACTTC. This gives the protein CASRRFSEQYF. The full variable domain, its missing parts supplied by reference TRBV5-5 and TRBJ2-7, is DAGVTQSPTHLIKTRGQQVTLRCSPISGHKSVSWYQQVLGQGPQFIFQYYEKEERGRGNFPDRFSARQFPNYSSELNVNALLLGDSALYLCASRRFSEQYFGPGTRLTVT.